The 26 T cell receptor beta chains below all came from one sample that was sequenced in a study of siplizumab effects on memory and regulatory T cells. Here immunoSEQ multiplex PCR was the method, and the copy in TCRdb shows in-frame clones only, minus some. Of about 55,000 clones listed, less than 98% are singletons. Sequencing input: naive CD4+ T cells sorted from blood. These receptors originate from a human donor in good health.

This chain joins TRBV19 and TRBJ1-2; D is perhaps TRBD1 (5 bases). The CDR3 has 16 residues. Looked up from germline, CDR1 is LNHDA and CDR2 is SQIVND (reference sequence). V was pared by 0 bases and J by 4 bases, with 15 bases between. The chain's CDR3 is CASSIESRGASYGYTF. DNA for the CDR3: TGTGCCAGTAGTATAGAATCGAGGGGCGCCAGCTATGGCTACACCTTC.

This chain joins TRBV6-6 and TRBJ2-1; 9 bases are a match to TRBD1. The CDR3 length is 12 residues. Trimming cost V 6 bases and J 12 bases; bases outside gene matches: 6. Germline V gives CDR1 MNHNY, CDR2 SVGAGI (reference sequence). The CDR3, as DNA: TGTGCCAGCAGCCCGAACAGGGGGCGGCAGTTCTTC. Protein: CASSPNRGRQFF.

The chain joins TRBV30 to TRBJ1-1, with 7 bases lining up with TRBD1. The CDR3 is 14 amino acids. With V trimmed by 4 bases and J by 1 base, 6 bases remained unmatched. Germline lookup yields CDR1 GTSNPN and CDR2 SVGIG (reference sequence). CDR3 loop: CAWNRDRENTEAFF. CDR3 coding DNA: TGTGCCTGGAACCGGGACAGAGAGAACACTGAAGCTTTCTTT. The full variable domain, rest sourced from reference TRBV30 and TRBJ1-1, is SQTIHQWPATLVQPVGSPLSLECTVEGTSNPNLYWYRQAAGRGLQLLFYSVGIGQISSEVPQNLSASRPQDRQFILSSKKLLLSDSGFYLCAWNRDRENTEAFFGQGTRLTVV.

V gene TRBV10-3 combines with J gene TRBJ2-1; 13 nucleotides line up with TRBD2. Germline V CDR1 and CDR2: ENHRY, SYGVKD. The CDR3 runs to 16 residues. The trim removed 9 bases at V and 0 bases at J, leaving 5 bases unmatched. The CDR3 nucleotides read TGTGCCATTGGGACTAGCGGGGCGAGCTCCTACAATGAGCAGTTCTTC. It is translated as CAIGTSGASSYNEQFF.

The V and J genes are TRBV2 and TRBJ1-6; a possible D gene is TRBD1 (5 bases). CDR3 length: 14 amino acids. Germline V gene sequence: CDR1 SNHLY, CDR2 FYNNEI. The ends were cut back, 4 bases at V and 4 bases at J, with 8 bases in the middle. DNA for the CDR3: TGTGCCAGCAGTGTCCAGGGATATAATTCACCCCTCCACTTT. Its translation is CASSVQGYNSPLHF. Full variable domain (rest looked up from reference TRBV2 and TRBJ1-6): EPEVTQTPSHQVTQMGQEVILRCVPISNHLYFYWYRQILGQKVEFLVSFYNNEISEKSEIFDDQFSVERPDGSNFTLKIRSTKLEDSAMYFCASSVQGYNSPLHFGNGTRLTVT.

The V gene is TRBV9, the J gene TRBJ1-1; 7 positions agree with TRBD1. Germline V gives CDR1 SGDLS, CDR2 YYNGEE. The junction had 4 bases not matched to a gene; V was cut back by 0 bases and J by 5 bases. CDR3 length equals 14 residues. CDR3 sequence: CASSVVTGRTEAFF. The CDR3 DNA reads as TGTGCCAGCAGCGTAGTGACAGGGCGAACTGAAGCTTTCTTT.

This chain links TRBV29-1 with TRBJ1-1, with no clear D. This CDR3 comprises 12 residues. Germline values: CDR1 SQVTM, CDR2 ANQGSEA. V was clipped by 2 bases and J by 4 bases, with 8 bases between them. CDR3 sequence: CSVERWGTEAFF. The CDR3, as DNA: TGCAGCGTTGAAAGGTGGGGCACTGAAGCTTTCTTT.

This chain joins TRBV10-3 and TRBJ1-2; the match to TRBD1 covers 9 bases. Germline CDR1 and CDR2: ENHRY and SYGVKD. The CDR3 is 16 amino acids. Trimming removed 5 bases from V and 4 bases from J; junction bases left unmatched: 11. DNA of the CDR3: TGTGCCATCAGTACAAACCCGACAGGGGGAAGCTATGGCTACACCTTC. Translating gives CAISTNPTGGSYGYTF.

This chain uses TRBV30 with TRBJ2-1; TRBD1 agrees at 11 bases. Trimming removed 8 bases from V and 5 bases from J; junction bases left unmatched: 14. CDR3 length: 16 residues. Germline lookup yields CDR1 GTSNPN and CDR2 SVGIG (reference sequence). The CDR3 spells CAGETRDRGINNEQFF. CDR3 sequence (DNA): TGTGCCGGGGAAACTCGGGACAGGGGGATTAACAATGAGCAGTTCTTC.

The rearrangement links TRBV7-9 to TRBJ2-5, with TRBD2 identical over 9 bases. V gave up 4 bases and J gave up 5 bases; unmatched junction bases: 5. CDR3 length: 14 amino acids. From germline, CDR1 is SEHNR and CDR2 FQNEAQ (reference sequence). CDR3: CASSSSGRRETQYF. The CDR3 DNA reads TGTGCCAGCAGCTCGAGCGGGAGGAGGGAGACCCAGTACTTC.

The V call is TRBV19, the J call TRBJ2-3; D is ambiguous. There are 14 residues in the CDR3. V was cut by 1 base and J by 0 bases, with 5 bases left in between. Germline V gene lookup returns CDR1 LNHDA and CDR2 SQIVND (reference sequence). The CDR3 loop is CASSIVGSTDTQYF. DNA of the CDR3: TGTGCCAGTAGTATAGTAGGGAGCACAGATACGCAGTATTTT.

The rearrangement uses TRBV29-1 and TRBJ1-1, with D perhaps matching TRBD1 (5 bases). V was cut by 7 bases and J by 4 bases, with 19 bases left in between. CDR1 is SQVTM, CDR2 ANQGSEA, per germline. The CDR3 contains 14 residues. For the CDR3, the DNA is TGCAGCGCCGACACCACGGGGCTTGGCACTGAAGCTTTCTTT. Encoded protein: CSADTTGLGTEAFF. Looking up the rest from reference TRBV29-1 and TRBJ1-1 gives the full variable domain: SAVISQKPSRDICQRGTSLTIQCQVDSQVTMMFWYRQQPGQSLTLIATANQGSEATYESGFVIDKFPISRPNLTFSTLTVSNMSPEDSSIYLCSADTTGLGTEAFFGQGTRLTVV.

The chain couples TRBV29-1 to TRBJ1-2; possibly TRBD1 for D (5 bases). Trimming took 8 bases from V and 4 from J, leaving 11 bases between them. CDR1 and CDR2 from the germline V gene are SQVTM and ANQGSEA. This CDR3 contains 11 residues. The CDR3 DNA reads as TGCAGCTCAAGGGACGTCTATGGCTACACCTTC. The encoded protein is CSSRDVYGYTF.

The chain carries TRBV28 and TRBJ2-7, with TRBD1 as a possible D gene (5 bases). Germline V gene data show CDR1 as MDHEN and CDR2 as SYDVKM. The CDR3 spans 14 residues. The ends were cut back, 3 bases at V and 3 bases at J, with 12 bases in the middle. CDR3 DNA sequence: TGTGCCAGCAGTTTGGGGCAGGAATACTACGAGCAGTACTTC. Translation gives CASSLGQEYYEQYF.

The chain links TRBV4-2 to TRBJ2-1; 9 bases agree with TRBD2. There are 17 residues in the CDR3. Germline CDR1 LGHNA, CDR2 YNFKEQ. The J segment lost 7 bases and the V segment lost 0 bases, leaving 10 bases of the junction unmatched. The CDR3 DNA sequence: TGTGCCAGCAGCCAAGAGGGAACTAGCGGGTGGGGGAATGAGCAGTTCTTC. Its translation: CASSQEGTSGWGNEQFF.

The V and J genes are TRBV6-5 and TRBJ2-2; perhaps TRBD2 as D (6 bases). Trimming took 5 bases from V and 6 from J, leaving 7 bases between them. The V gene's germline CDR1 is MNHEY and CDR2 SVGAGI. The CDR3 covers 12 residues. The DNA for the CDR3 is TGTGCCAGCAGTGGGAGGTCCGGGGAGCTGTTTTTT. Protein: CASSGRSGELFF.

V is TRBV6-6 and J is TRBJ1-2, with TRBD1 matching 7 bases. CDR3 length: 14 residues. CDR1 is MNHNY, CDR2 SVGAGI, per germline (reference sequence). The ends lost 7 bases at V and 4 bases at J; junction bases unmatched: 9. Written as DNA, the CDR3 is TGTGCCAGCAACCGGGACAGTGCCACCTATGGCTACACCTTC. This translates into CASNRDSATYGYTF.

The chain carries TRBV2 and TRBJ1-1, with 8 bases aligning to TRBD1. The CDR3 spans 15 residues. V lost 6 bases to trimming and J lost 4 bases; unmatched junction nucleotides: 10. Germline V CDR1 and CDR2: SNHLY, FYNNEI. CDR3 sequence: CASSDRGPWGTEAFF. In DNA, the CDR3 is TGTGCCAGCAGCGACAGGGGTCCATGGGGCACTGAAGCTTTCTTT.

This clone was seen once. V gene TRBV6-5 combines with J gene TRBJ2-7; a weak D match, TRBD1 (6 bases). V was pared by 2 bases and J by 4 bases, with 9 bases between. Germline values: CDR1 MNHEY, CDR2 SVGAGI. The CDR3 consists of 13 residues. The CDR3 sequence: CASSYRGSYEQYF. The CDR3 bases are TGTGCCAGCAGTTACAGGGGGTCATACGAGCAGTACTTC.

This chain connects TRBV9 to TRBJ2-3, with 7 bases fitting TRBD2. V dropped 3 bases and J dropped 6; count of bases not matched to a gene: 19. CDR3 length: 18 amino acids. Germline V gives CDR1 SGDLS, CDR2 YYNGEE. The chain's CDR3 is CASSEAAGRGVTLDTQYF. In DNA form, the CDR3 reads TGTGCCAGCAGCGAGGCAGCGGGGAGAGGGGTCACCCTGGATACGCAGTATTTT.

The V and J genes are TRBV27 and TRBJ1-5, with D perhaps TRBD1 (6 bases). The CDR3 sequence is 14 residues long. The germline V gene has CDR1 MNHEY and CDR2 SMNVEV (reference sequence). V gave up 1 base and J gave up 6 bases, with 10 bases separating them. CDR3 region: CASSLWGRGQPQHF. The CDR3 DNA sequence: TGTGCCAGCAGTTTATGGGGCAGGGGTCAGCCCCAGCATTTT.

The chain recombines TRBV30 with TRBJ2-5; 9 bases match TRBD2. The J segment lost 1 base and the V segment lost 2 bases, leaving 5 bases of the junction unmatched. CDR1 and CDR2 (germline): GTSNPN, SVGIG (reference sequence). The CDR3 totals 15 residues. The CDR3 DNA is TGTGCCTGGAGTTCCGGGACTAGCTCCCAAGAGACCCAGTACTTC. Its protein is CAWSSGTSSQETQYF.

The rearrangement links TRBV5-6 to TRBJ1-4, with 11 bases matching TRBD1. The CDR3 consists of 16 residues. V lost 4 bases and J lost 0; bases outside the gene matches: 2. Germline V CDR1 and CDR2: SGHDT, YYEEEE. The CDR3 loop is CASSQGQGATNEKLFF. CDR3 DNA: TGTGCCAGCAGCCAGGGACAGGGGGCAACTAATGAAAAACTGTTTTTT.

J is TRBJ2-5 and V is TRBV30, with 12 bases fitting TRBD2. This CDR3 is 12 amino acids long. Germline V gene lookup returns CDR1 GTSNPN and CDR2 SVGIG (reference sequence). The ends lost 8 bases at V and 5 bases at J; junction bases unmatched: 3. Here the CDR3 reads CALAGGLETQYF. CDR3 nucleotides: TGTGCCCTAGCGGGAGGGCTTGAGACCCAGTACTTC.

This chain's CDR3 is CAWSPWTGAYGYTF. The DNA for the CDR3 is TGTGCCTGGAGTCCCTGGACAGGGGCCTATGGCTACACCTTC. The chain has TRBV30 and TRBJ1-2, with 9 bases fitting TRBD1. Germline CDR1 and CDR2: GTSNPN and SVGIG (reference sequence). After removal of 2 bases from V and 4 bases from J, the junction contained 5 bases not matched to a gene. The CDR3 loop spans 14 amino acids.

The chain has TRBV28 and TRBJ2-7; D tentatively reads TRBD1 or TRBD2 (5 bases each). Germline-derived CDR1 and CDR2 are MDHEN and SYDVKM. This CDR3 is 16 amino acids long. V was pared by 5 bases and J by 0 bases, with 17 bases between. CDR3 in amino acids: CASSPPITGPSYEQYF. The CDR3 DNA follows: TGTGCCAGCAGTCCACCCATTACGGGACCCTCCTACGAGCAGTACTTC.